These 32 T cell receptor beta chains were all obtained from the same sample, sequenced in a study of identical twins. TCRdb fed the 5' RACE reads into MiXCR, producing one record per CDR3 protein. The repertoire has 690,000 or so distinct CDR3 sequences, around 8.6% of them found once; the top ten carry around 0.95%. In addition, the sample was reused for a study of yellow fever vaccine responses in identical twins.

Sequenced sample: PBMCs. The source is a woman aged 18-29 years in good health.

This clonotype has more than one count but fewer than ten. The gene calls are TRBV7-2 and TRBJ2-1, with TRBD2 as a possible D gene (6 bases). Germline V gives CDR1 SGHTA, CDR2 FQGNSA. Trimming took off 5 bases at V and 6 bases at J, with 14 bases between the two ends. The CDR3 extends over 14 amino acids. CDR3 in DNA: TGTGCCAGCAGCCCACGACTAGTTAGCAATGAGCAGTTCTTC. Translated: CASSPRLVSNEQFF.

This clonotype was observed at least ten times. The genes are TRBV12-3 or TRBV12-4 and TRBJ2-1; unclear D gene. Trimming removed 5 bases at V and 8 bases at J, with 4 bases between. This CDR3 region has 10 residues. CDR3: CASSLHEQFF. For the CDR3, the DNA is TGTGCCAGCAGTCTGCATGAGCAGTTCTTC.

This clonotype was seen a few times. The chain joins TRBV7-2 to TRBJ2-1, with 12 bases identical to TRBD2. The germline V gene encodes CDR1 SGHTA and CDR2 FQGNSA. V was pared by 4 bases and J by 2 bases, with 6 bases of the junction left unmatched. The CDR3 loop spans 17 amino acids. DNA for the CDR3: TGTGCCAGCAGCTCCCGACTAGCGGGAGACCCCTACAATGAGCAGTTCTTC. Amino acids: CASSSRLAGDPYNEQFF.

This clonotype was recorded many times. The chain uses TRBV6-6 and TRBJ2-3; 7 nucleotides align to TRBD2. Per the germline V gene, CDR1 is MNHNY and CDR2 is SVGAGI (reference sequence). The J segment lost 6 bases and the V segment lost 5 bases, leaving 5 bases of the junction unmatched. The CDR3 runs to 13 residues. The CDR3 DNA sequence: TGTGCCAGCAGTGGACTAGTATCCGATACGCAGTATTTT. It codes for CASSGLVSDTQYF.

The CDR3 nucleotides read TGTGCCAGCTCAAGAACCGACTCTGGAAACACCATATATTTT. It specifies CASSRTDSGNTIYF. The chain links TRBV18 to TRBJ1-3, with D unresolved. The CDR3 has 14 residues. Germline V lookup: CDR1 KGHSH, CDR2 LQKENI. The V end lost 5 bases, the J end lost 0 bases, and 8 bases lay between the germline ends.

This clonotype has only a few counts. The chain uses TRBV5-1 and TRBJ2-7; 10 bases align to TRBD2. Germline-derived CDR1 and CDR2 are SGHRS and YFSETQ. The CDR3 has 16 amino acids. V was pared by 2 bases and J by 1 base, with 6 bases of the junction left unmatched. The CDR3 DNA reads as TGCGCCAGCAGCTTTGGGGGACTAGCGCCGTCCTACGAGCAGTACTTC. Translating it yields CASSFGGLAPSYEQYF.

V and J are TRBV20-1 and TRBJ2-1; D ambiguous. The CDR3 is 11 amino acids. V was pared by 2 bases and J by 2 bases, with 1 base between. Germline V lookup: CDR1 DFQATT, CDR2 SNEGSKA (reference sequence). The DNA for the CDR3 is TGCAGTGCTAGAACCTACAATGAGCAGTTCTTC. It encodes CSARTYNEQFF.

This clonotype appeared a few times. This chain uses TRBV2 with TRBJ1-4, with a possible D match to TRBD1 (5 bases). Trimming took 6 bases from V and 8 from J, leaving 10 bases between them. This CDR3 has 12 residues. Germline assignment: CDR1 SNHLY and CDR2 FYNNEI. CDR3 sequence: CASRGRKEKLFF. The CDR3 DNA is TGTGCCAGCAGGGGGCGGAAAGAAAAACTGTTTTTT.

This clonotype has just one count. The rearrangement joins TRBV7-9 to TRBJ1-1; a possible D gene is TRBD1 (5 bases). The CDR3 extends over 15 amino acids. CDR1 and CDR2 from the germline V gene are SEHNR and FQNEAQ (reference sequence). Between the trimmed V and J ends, which lost 4 bases and 6 bases, there was a span of 18 bases. The CDR3 DNA is TGTGCCAGCAGCTCGGGGCTCCTCGTGGGAGCTGAAGCTTTCTTT. Translation gives CASSSGLLVGAEAFF.

This clonotype has a handful of counts. The gene calls are TRBV6-5 and TRBJ2-7; D may be TRBD1 (5 bases). The CDR3 sequence is 13 residues long. V lost 2 bases to trimming and J lost 5 bases, with 10 bases between them. CDR1 and CDR2 from the germline V gene are MNHEY and SVGAGI. CDR3 in amino acids: CASSYRTTDEQYF. CDR3 in DNA: TGTGCCAGCAGTTACAGGACAACGGACGAGCAGTACTTC.

This clonotype has more than one count but fewer than ten. V gene TRBV2 combines with J gene TRBJ2-7, with TRBD1 matching over 8 bases. This CDR3 has 15 residues. Germline CDR1 reads SNHLY; CDR2 reads FYNNEI. V shed 7 bases and J 6 bases; nucleotides not matched to a gene: 14. In nucleotides, the CDR3 is TGTGCCAGCAACCTCCTGGACAGGGTGGCGAGCGAGCAGTACTTC. Translating gives CASNLLDRVASEQYF.

This clonotype was counted a few times. The genes are TRBV20-1 and TRBJ2-5; TRBD1 agrees at 9 bases. Germline CDR1 reads DFQATT; CDR2 reads SNEGSKA (reference sequence). The CDR3 runs to 15 residues. The V gene end was trimmed by 5 bases and the J gene end by 5 bases; junction bases not matched to a gene: 12. The CDR3 protein is CSAHPGQGVWETQYF. CDR3 nucleotides: TGCAGTGCTCATCCGGGACAGGGAGTTTGGGAGACCCAGTACTTC.

This clonotype appeared many times. V and J are TRBV7-2 and TRBJ2-1; 8 bases map to TRBD1. With V trimmed by 3 bases and J by 3 bases, 4 bases remained unmatched. This CDR3 region has 15 residues. Looked up from germline, CDR1 is SGHTA and CDR2 is FQGNSA. The CDR3 sequence: CASSLEDRVYNEQFF. CDR3 coding DNA: TGTGCCAGCAGCTTGGAGGACAGGGTCTACAATGAGCAGTTCTTC.

The chain uses TRBV28 and TRBJ2-7; TRBD1 agrees at 11 bases. CDR1 is MDHEN, CDR2 SYDVKM, per germline. J was trimmed by 3 bases and V by 8 bases; bases with no gene match: 6. This CDR3 is built from 14 residues. The CDR3 sequence: CASGGTGGDYEQYF. For the CDR3, the DNA is TGTGCCAGCGGTGGGACAGGGGGAGACTACGAGCAGTACTTC.

This clonotype was seen many times. The V gene is TRBV20-1, the J gene TRBJ2-1; D gene ambiguous. This CDR3 has 16 amino acids. Germline values: CDR1 DFQATT, CDR2 SNEGSKA (reference sequence). The ends were cut back, 1 base at V and 1 base at J, with 14 bases in the middle. The CDR3 is CSARVTSPRSYNEQFF. The CDR3 nucleotides are TGCAGTGCTAGAGTGACCTCCCCCAGATCCTACAATGAGCAGTTCTTC.

This clonotype showed up just a few times. The chain employs TRBV4-2 and TRBJ2-3, with 11 positions matching TRBD2. The CDR3 totals 19 residues. CDR1 is LGHNA, CDR2 YNFKEQ, per germline. The V and J ends lost 0 bases and 5 bases, in that order; junction bases with no gene match: 13. The CDR3: CASSQDGLAGGPQIDTQYF. The CDR3 region has the DNA TGTGCCAGCAGCCAAGATGGTCTAGCGGGAGGCCCACAAATAGATACGCAGTATTTT.

The chain couples TRBV14 to TRBJ2-7, with 8 bases aligning to TRBD1. Germline V gives CDR1 SGHDN, CDR2 FVKESK. V shed 2 bases and J 2 bases; nucleotides not matched to a gene: 8. This CDR3 spans 16 amino acids. In DNA form, the CDR3 reads TGTGCCAGCAGCCAATTCCGGACAGGGCCTGCCTACGAGCAGTACTTC. The encoded protein is CASSQFRTGPAYEQYF.

This clonotype was recorded at least ten times. This chain's CDR3 is CASSLSVPNTEAFF. In DNA, the CDR3 is TGTGCCAGCAGTTTGAGTGTGCCTAACACTGAAGCTTTCTTT. The J gene is TRBJ1-1, the V gene TRBV12-3 or TRBV12-4; D remains ambiguous. The CDR3 sequence is 14 residues long. Trimming shortened V by 3 bases and J by 2 bases, and 10 bases separated the two germline ends.

This clonotype has a count of ten or more. The rearrangement uses TRBV28 and TRBJ2-1, with D possibly TRBD2 on 9 matching bases. Germline lookup yields CDR1 MDHEN and CDR2 SYDVKM. The CDR3 is made up of 16 amino acids. The V end lost 2 bases, the J end lost 4 bases, and 15 bases lay between the germline ends. CDR3 sequence: CASSLGQGLAYNEQFF. In DNA, the CDR3 is TGTGCCAGCAGTTTAGGACAGGGACTAGCTTACAATGAGCAGTTCTTC.

This chain links TRBV29-1 with TRBJ2-1; TRBD1 aligns across 7 bases. The V gene end was trimmed by 6 bases and the J gene end by 2 bases; junction bases not matched to a gene: 4. Germline V gene lookup returns CDR1 SQVTM and CDR2 ANQGSEA. This CDR3 is 13 amino acids long. CDR3 sequence reads: CSVRTGTYNEQFF. In DNA, the CDR3 is TGCAGCGTCCGGACAGGAACCTACAATGAGCAGTTCTTC.

The chain carries TRBV12-5 and TRBJ2-5; the match to TRBD1 covers 9 bases. Germline loops: CDR1 LGHNT, CDR2 FRNRAP. The junction had 9 bases not matched to a gene; V was cut back by 5 bases and J by 5 bases. CDR3 length: 15 amino acids. The CDR3 loop reads CASGEKQGARETQYF. In DNA form, the CDR3 reads TGTGCTAGTGGTGAGAAACAGGGGGCGCGGGAGACCCAGTACTTC.

The table lists this clonotype with a few counts. The V gene is TRBV29-1, the J gene TRBJ2-3; D gene ambiguous. This CDR3 has 13 amino acids. Germline V gene data show CDR1 as SQVTM and CDR2 as ANQGSEA. V lost 5 bases and J lost 2, with 11 bases in between. The CDR3 DNA follows: TGCAGCGTTTTGTACAGCTTCACAGATACGCAGTATTTT. Amino acids: CSVLYSFTDTQYF.

A remark on this clonotype: One end of the junction fails to match germline, which may point to a read error. V is TRBV5-1 and J is TRBJ2-7; tentatively, D is TRBD1 or TRBD2 (7 bases each). This CDR3 has 14 residues. CDR1 is SGHRS and CDR2 is YFSETQ in the germline V gene. The CDR3 DNA reads as TGCGCCAGCAACTTGGCAGGGGGGGCCTACGAGCAGTACTTC. Its translation is CASNLAGGAYEQYF.

This clonotype was detected many times. The V and J genes are TRBV5-1 and TRBJ2-2; 7 bases are shared with TRBD1. In germline, CDR1 is SGHRS, CDR2 YFSETQ. J lost 0 bases, V lost 4 bases, and 3 bases had no gene match. This CDR3 comprises 15 residues. In DNA form, the CDR3 reads TGCGCCAGCAGCGTGGACAGGCCGAACACCGGGGAGCTGTTTTTT. Its translation is CASSVDRPNTGELFF. Complete variable domain (other parts from reference TRBV5-1 and TRBJ2-2): KAGVTQTPRYLIKTRGQQVTLSCSPISGHRSVSWYQQTPGQGLQFLFEYFSETQRNKGNFPGRFSGRQFSNSRSEMNVSTLELGDSALYLCASSVDRPNTGELFFGEGSRLTVL.

For this clonotype: A read error may be the cause here, since a much bigger clone is one base away. J is TRBJ2-2 and V is TRBV12-3 or TRBV12-4, with a tentative D call TRBD2 (5 bases). V gave up 6 bases and J gave up 3 bases, with 8 bases separating them. The CDR3 contains 13 residues. CDR3 coding DNA: TGTGCCAGCAGGGGAGCGGACACCGGGGAGCTGTTTTTT. It specifies CASRGADTGELFF.

This rearrangement joins TRBV19 to TRBJ1-1; D gene uncertain. The germline V gene encodes CDR1 LNHDA and CDR2 SQIVND (reference sequence). V shed 7 bases and J shed 0 bases, with 9 bases lying between them. This CDR3 is built from 13 residues. CDR3 residues: CASTLFLNTEAFF. The CDR3 DNA is TGTGCCAGTACTTTATTCTTGAACACTGAAGCTTTCTTT.

The rearrangement links TRBV4-2 to TRBJ2-3; weak D call: TRBD2 (6 bases). Germline CDR1 reads LGHNA; CDR2 reads YNFKEQ. V lost 1 base and J 6 bases, leaving 17 bases between the germline ends. The CDR3 length is 16 residues. The CDR3 is CASSQVGGGVRDTQYF. CDR3 DNA sequence: TGTGCCAGCAGCCAAGTGGGTGGCGGGGTACGGGATACGCAGTATTTT.

There are many counts of this clonotype. The rearrangement joins TRBV2 to TRBJ1-5, with 8 bases aligning to TRBD1. The germline V gene has CDR1 SNHLY and CDR2 FYNNEI. The CDR3 extends over 14 amino acids. After removal of 6 bases from V and 5 bases from J, the junction contained 6 bases not matched to a gene. CDR3 region: CASSADREYQPQHF. The CDR3 DNA is TGTGCCAGCAGCGCGGACAGGGAGTATCAGCCCCAGCATTTT.

There are a few counts of this clonotype. The chain couples TRBV6-1 to TRBJ2-7, with 8 bases aligning to TRBD1. The V segment lost 7 bases and the J segment 2 bases; nucleotides outside the gene matches: 7. Germline V gives CDR1 MNHNS, CDR2 SASEGT. CDR3 length: 14 residues. The CDR3 here is CASTQGQGAYEQYF. For the CDR3, the DNA is TGTGCCAGCACCCAAGGACAGGGCGCCTACGAGCAGTACTTC.

The J gene is TRBJ2-5, the V gene TRBV11-2, with D maybe TRBD2 (6 bases). CDR1 SGHAT and CDR2 FQNNGV come from the germline V gene. Trimming took 7 bases from V and 2 from J, leaving 17 bases between them. The CDR3 spans 15 residues. In DNA, the CDR3 is TGTGCCAGCACCCCCCCCGGACGGGGGCAAGAGACCCAGTACTTC. It specifies CASTPPGRGQETQYF.

This clonotype was observed at least ten times. The chain employs TRBV7-9 and TRBJ2-2; D is uncertain. CDR1 SEHNR and CDR2 FQNEAQ come from the germline V gene (reference sequence). CDR3 length: 13 amino acids. Trimming pared 1 base from V and 6 bases from J, leaving 6 bases between. The CDR3 loop reads CASSLDGPGELFF. CDR3 nucleotide sequence: TGTGCCAGCAGCTTAGACGGGCCCGGGGAGCTGTTTTTT.

The J gene is TRBJ2-5, the V gene TRBV7-9, with D unclear. The CDR3 is made up of 15 amino acids. V lost 7 bases, J lost 5 bases, and 20 bases lay in between. Germline V gene data show CDR1 as SEHNR and CDR2 as FQNEAQ (reference sequence). As DNA, the CDR3 is TGTGCCAGCATCGGAATCACGAGAATAGGGGAGACCCAGTACTTC. Its protein is CASIGITRIGETQYF.